A single sample is the source of the 11 T cell receptor beta chains below, sequenced in a study of Graves' ophthalmopathy and Graves' hyperthyroidism. The authors amplified TCR beta CDR3 regions, and they did so from RNA transcripts for repertoire sequencing. An initial RT-PCR round employing HTBI primers preceded a second-round multiplex PCR. TCRdb re-called the multiplex PCR reads through MiXCR, storing one row per CDR3 protein. The data show roughly 480,000 distinct CDR3 sequences, over 13% seen once. The specimen sequenced was blood. These receptors were collected from a woman aged 25 to 45 with Graves' ophthalmopathy.

As concerns this clonotype: This may be a read error, as it is one base from a much larger clone. The chain carries TRBV28 and TRBJ2-7; D gene uncertain. Germline V gene sequence: CDR1 MDHEN, CDR2 SYDVKM. Trimming removed 5 bases from V and 1 base from J, with 15 bases in between. The CDR3 consists of 15 residues. CDR3 in DNA: TGTGCCAGCAGTCCGCAGAGATTGGGATCCTACGAGCAGTACTTC. Its translation is CASSPQRLGSYEQYF.

This clonotype was seen repeatedly, ten times or more. The chain recombines TRBV5-1 with TRBJ2-7; 9 bases are a match to TRBD1. Looked up from germline, CDR1 is SGHRS and CDR2 is YFSETQ. CDR3 length: 14 amino acids. V lost 3 bases and J lost 3; bases outside the gene matches: 4. CDR3 coding DNA: TGCGCCAGCAGCTCCCGGACAGGGGTCTACGAGCAGTACTTC. Amino acid sequence: CASSSRTGVYEQYF.

This clonotype was seen at least ten times. The chain couples TRBV6-1 to TRBJ2-7; possibly TRBD1 for D (7 bases). Germline CDR1 is MNHNS and CDR2 is SASEGT. Trimming removed 5 bases at V and 8 bases at J, with 22 bases between. The CDR3 covers 15 residues. The DNA for the CDR3 is TGTGCCAGCAGTCCTTGGACCGCCCCAGGGGGGCAGCAGTACTTC. Residues: CASSPWTAPGGQQYF.

The rearrangement uses TRBV30 and TRBJ2-2, with 7 bases fitting TRBD1. The length of the CDR3 is 15 residues. V lost 1 base, J lost 7 bases, and 9 bases stayed unmatched. The germline CDR1 and CDR2 sequences are GTSNPN and SVGIG (reference sequence). DNA for the CDR3: TGTGCCTGGAGTGGAGGGGGCTCTAGAATCGGGGAGCTGTTTTTT. This codes for CAWSGGGSRIGELFF. The full variable domain, its missing parts supplied by reference TRBV30 and TRBJ2-2, is SQTIHQWPATLVQPVGSPLSLECTVEGTSNPNLYWYRQAAGRGLQLLFYSVGIGQISSEVPQNLSASRPQDRQFILSSKKLLLSDSGFYLCAWSGGGSRIGELFFGEGSRLTVL.

This clonotype was counted ten times or more. The chain couples TRBV10-3 to TRBJ2-7, with 8 bases identical to TRBD1. The CDR3 contains 11 residues. Germline V gene data show CDR1 as ENHRY and CDR2 as SYGVKD. The trim removed 8 bases at V and 7 bases at J, leaving 4 bases unmatched. The CDR3 sequence is CAIGQGGEQYF. CDR3 DNA: TGTGCCATCGGACAGGGTGGGGAGCAGTACTTC.

This clonotype was detected many times. The junction differs from germline at one of its ends, possibly a read error. The rearrangement uses TRBV12-3 or TRBV12-4 and TRBJ2-5; D gene uncertain. The CDR3 consists of 14 residues. This chain's CDR3 is CGSSRRRNQETQYF. CDR3 bases: TGTGGCAGCAGTCGCCGGCGGAATCAAGAGACCCAGTACTTC.

This clonotype was picked up many times. The rearrangement joins TRBV6-1 to TRBJ1-5, with 10 bases aligning to TRBD1. Trimming at V came to 6 bases and at J to 1 base, leaving 3 bases not matched to a gene. The CDR3 consists of 15 residues. Germline CDR1 and CDR2: MNHNS and SASEGT. In DNA, the CDR3 is TGTGCCAGCAGGAGGGACAGGGGAAGCAATCAGCCCCAGCATTTT. Its translation: CASRRDRGSNQPQHF.

The sample holds many counts of this clonotype. This chain uses TRBV5-1 with TRBJ2-7, with a possible D match to TRBD2 (5 bases). The V end was cut by 4 bases, the J end by 6 bases, with 14 bases between. Looked up from germline, CDR1 is SGHRS and CDR2 is YFSETQ. The CDR3 has 13 residues. CDR3 residues: CASSIPRDGEQYF. CDR3 nucleotide sequence: TGCGCCAGCAGCATCCCTCGGGATGGCGAGCAGTACTTC.

This clonotype was recorded at least ten times. The rearrangement uses TRBV27 and TRBJ2-7; TRBD1 is a possible D gene (5 bases). Trimming cost V 4 bases and J 3 bases, with 16 bases left between them. There are 15 residues in the CDR3. Germline lookup yields CDR1 MNHEY and CDR2 SMNVEV (reference sequence). The CDR3 nucleotides are TGTGCCAGCAGTTCGGACACCGACTTAAGCTACGAGCAGTACTTC. Its translation is CASSSDTDLSYEQYF.

This clonotype was counted many times. The rearrangement uses TRBV30 and TRBJ1-2; D gene ambiguous. The CDR3 length is 13 residues. The V end was cut by 3 bases, the J end by 2 bases, with 10 bases between. The germline V gene has CDR1 GTSNPN and CDR2 SVGIG (reference sequence). CDR3 loop: CAWSDLGNYGYTF. The CDR3 DNA follows: TGTGCCTGGAGCGACCTAGGAAACTATGGCTACACCTTC.

At least ten counts were recorded for this clonotype. V and J are TRBV28 and TRBJ1-5; D is uncertain. Trimming removed 6 bases from V and 6 bases from J, with 9 bases in between. The germline gives CDR1 MDHEN, CDR2 SYDVKM. There are 12 residues in the CDR3. This CDR3 reads CASSPAAQPQHF. DNA for the CDR3: TGTGCCAGCAGCCCTGCCGCTCAGCCCCAGCATTTT.